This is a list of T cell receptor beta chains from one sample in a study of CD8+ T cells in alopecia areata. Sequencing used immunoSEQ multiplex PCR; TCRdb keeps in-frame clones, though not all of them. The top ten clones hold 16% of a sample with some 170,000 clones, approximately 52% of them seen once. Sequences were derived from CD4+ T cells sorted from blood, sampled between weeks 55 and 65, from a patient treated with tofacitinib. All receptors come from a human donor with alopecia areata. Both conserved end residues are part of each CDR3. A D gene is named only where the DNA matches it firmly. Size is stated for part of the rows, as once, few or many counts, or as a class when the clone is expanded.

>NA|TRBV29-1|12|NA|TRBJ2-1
CSVDRMGDEQFF
TGCAGCGTTGATCGGATGGGGGATGAGCAGTTCTTC
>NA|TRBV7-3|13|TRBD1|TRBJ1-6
CASSSTGVSPLHF
TGTGCCAGCAGCTCGACAGGGGTTTCACCCCTCCACTTT
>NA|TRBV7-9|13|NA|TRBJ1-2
CASSLSQNYGYTF
TGTGCCAGCAGCTTATCCCAAAACTATGGCTACACCTTC
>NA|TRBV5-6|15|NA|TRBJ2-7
CASSLVERSGYEQYF
TGTGCCAGCAGCTTAGTGGAGCGATCGGGATACGAGCAGTACTTC
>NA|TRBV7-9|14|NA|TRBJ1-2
CASTTWGDNYGYTF
TGTGCCAGCACTACCTGGGGAGACAACTATGGCTACACCTTC
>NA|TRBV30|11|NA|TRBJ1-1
CAWRMDAEAFF
TGTGCCTGGAGAATGGATGCTGAAGCTTTCTTT
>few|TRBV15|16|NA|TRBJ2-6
CATSRLGGFEANVLTF
TGTGCCACCAGCAGATTAGGCGGCTTTGAGGCCAACGTCCTGACTTTC
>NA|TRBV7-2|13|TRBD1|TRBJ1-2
CASSSGQGGGYTF
TGTGCCAGCAGCTCGGGACAGGGAGGCGGCTACACCTTC
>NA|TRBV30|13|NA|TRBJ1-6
CAWSIQGNSPLHF
TGTGCCTGGAGTATTCAGGGCAATTCACCCCTCCACTTT
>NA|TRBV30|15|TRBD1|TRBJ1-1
CAWRPRGQGNTEAFF
TGTGCCTGGAGGCCCCGGGGACAGGGGAACACTGAAGCTTTCTTT
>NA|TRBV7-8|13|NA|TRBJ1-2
CASSSGQLYGYTF
TGTGCCAGCAGCTCTGGACAGCTCTATGGCTACACCTTC
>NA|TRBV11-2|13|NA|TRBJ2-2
CASSFDPRGELFF
TGTGCCAGCAGCTTTGACCCCCGCGGGGAGCTGTTTTTT
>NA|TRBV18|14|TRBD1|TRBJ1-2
CASSPGDRHYGYTF
TGTGCCAGCTCACCTGGGGACAGGCACTATGGCTACACCTTC
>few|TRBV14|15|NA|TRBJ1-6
CASSQDRERLSPLHF
TGTGCCAGCAGCCAAGATCGCGAACGTTTATCACCCCTCCACTTT
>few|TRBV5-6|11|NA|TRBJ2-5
CASSRRETQYF
TGTGCCAGCAGTCGAAGAGAGACCCAGTACTTC
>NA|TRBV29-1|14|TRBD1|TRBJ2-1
CSVPGQGSYNEQFF
TGCAGCGTCCCCGGACAGGGGTCTTACAATGAGCAGTTCTTC
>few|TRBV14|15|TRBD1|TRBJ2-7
CASSGTGGKGYEQYF
TGTGCCAGCAGCGGGACAGGGGGAAAGGGTTACGAGCAGTACTTC
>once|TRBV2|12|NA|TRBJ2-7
CASSPKDYEQYF
TGTGCCAGCAGTCCGAAGGACTACGAGCAGTACTTC
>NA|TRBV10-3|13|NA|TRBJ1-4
CAISKGHNEKLFF
TGTGCCATCAGTAAAGGACATAATGAAAAACTGTTTTTT
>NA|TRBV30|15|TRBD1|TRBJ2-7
CARSTPGQGVHEQYF
TGTGCCCGAAGCACACCGGGACAGGGCGTCCACGAGCAGTACTTC
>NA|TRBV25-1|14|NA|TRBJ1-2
CASSEYPGRAGYTF
TGTGCCAGCAGTGAATATCCGGGACGGGCTGGCTACACCTTC
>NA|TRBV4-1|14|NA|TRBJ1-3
CASSLQGLGNTIYF
TGCGCCAGCAGCCTACAGGGCCTCGGAAACACCATATATTTT
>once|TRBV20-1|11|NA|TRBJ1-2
CSALSRGSYTF
TGCAGTGCTTTATCCAGGGGTAGCTACACCTTC
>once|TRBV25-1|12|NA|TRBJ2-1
CASSQTRAEQFF
TGTGCCAGCAGTCAGACTAGGGCTGAGCAGTTCTTC
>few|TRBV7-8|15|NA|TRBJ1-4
CASSARGGLNEKLFF
TGTGCCAGCAGCGCTCGAGGGGGACTTAATGAAAAACTGTTTTTT
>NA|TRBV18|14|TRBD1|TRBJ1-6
CASSPQGADSPLHF
TGTGCCAGCTCACCACAGGGGGCGGATTCACCCCTCCACTTT
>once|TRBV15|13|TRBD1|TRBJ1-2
CATSRGTGYGYTF
TGTGCCACCAGCCGGGGGACAGGCTATGGCTACACCTTC
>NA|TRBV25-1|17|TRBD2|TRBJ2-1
CASSERLLAGANNEQFF
TGTGCCAGCAGTGAAAGACTCCTAGCGGGGGCGAACAATGAGCAGTTCTTC
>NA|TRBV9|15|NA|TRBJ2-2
CASSVSLGGTGELFF
TGTGCCAGCAGCGTAAGCTTAGGGGGCACCGGGGAGCTGTTTTTT
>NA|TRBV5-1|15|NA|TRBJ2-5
CASSSEGRMGETQYF
TGCGCCAGCAGCTCCGAGGGACGAATGGGAGAGACCCAGTACTTC
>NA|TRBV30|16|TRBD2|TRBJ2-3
CAWSPLTSASTDTQYF
TGTGCCTGGAGTCCGCTGACTAGCGCCTCCACAGATACGCAGTATTTT
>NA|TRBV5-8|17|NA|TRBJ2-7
CASSFLSVAAARREQYF
TGTGCCAGCAGCTTTTTGTCGGTGGCAGCGGCCCGGCGGGAGCAGTACTTC
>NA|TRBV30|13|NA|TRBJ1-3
CAWGRSSGNTIYF
TGTGCCTGGGGGAGAAGCTCTGGAAACACCATATATTTT
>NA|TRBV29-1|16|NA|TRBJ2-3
CSVHYMDASSTDTQYF
TGCAGCGTTCATTATATGGACGCATCTAGCACAGATACGCAGTATTTT
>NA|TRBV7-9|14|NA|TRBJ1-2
CASSPQTVFYGYTF
TGTGCCAGCAGCCCGCAGACAGTTTTCTATGGCTACACCTTC
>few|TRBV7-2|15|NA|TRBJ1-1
CASSLRDIRYTEAFF
TGTGCCAGCAGCCTTCGGGACATACGGTACACTGAAGCTTTCTTT
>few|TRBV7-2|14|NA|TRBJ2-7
CASSFRARPYEQYF
TGTGCCAGCAGCTTCCGGGCCCGGCCTTACGAGCAGTACTTC
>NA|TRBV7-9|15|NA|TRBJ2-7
CASSLGGEASYEQYF
TGTGCCAGCAGCTTAGGGGGAGAGGCCTCCTACGAGCAGTACTTC
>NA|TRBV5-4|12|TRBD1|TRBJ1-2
CASSSDRDGYTF
TGTGCCAGCAGCTCTGACAGGGACGGCTACACCTTC
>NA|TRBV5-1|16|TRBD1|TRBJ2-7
CASSLAGTGSSYEQYF
TGCGCCAGCAGCTTGGCCGGGACAGGGAGCTCCTACGAGCAGTACTTC
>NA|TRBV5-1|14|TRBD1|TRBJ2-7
CASTLTGVGYEQYF
TGCGCCAGCACCCTGACAGGGGTAGGCTACGAGCAGTACTTC
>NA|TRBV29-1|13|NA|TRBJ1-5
CSVILQQNQPQHF
TGCAGCGTTATCCTACAGCAGAATCAGCCCCAGCATTTT
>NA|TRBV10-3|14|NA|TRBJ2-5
CAIRATGLGETQYF
TGTGCCATCAGAGCTACAGGGCTAGGGGAGACCCAGTACTTC
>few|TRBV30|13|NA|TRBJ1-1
CAWSYSMNTEAFF
TGTGCCTGGTCGTACAGCATGAACACTGAAGCTTTCTTT
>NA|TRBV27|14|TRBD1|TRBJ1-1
CASSPDRGYTEAFF
TGTGCCAGCAGTCCGGACAGGGGGTACACTGAAGCTTTCTTT
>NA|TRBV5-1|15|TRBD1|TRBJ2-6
CASSSGRQGVNVLTF
TGCGCCAGCAGCTCGGGCCGACAGGGGGTCAACGTCCTGACTTTC
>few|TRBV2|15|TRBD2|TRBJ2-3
CASSPTTSGGDTQYF
TGTGCCAGCAGCCCCACGACTAGCGGGGGGGATACGCAGTATTTT
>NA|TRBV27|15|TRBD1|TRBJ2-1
CASRAGTGSYNEQFF
TGTGCCAGCAGAGCAGGGACAGGGTCCTACAATGAGCAGTTCTTC
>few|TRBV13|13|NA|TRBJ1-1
CASSLGLGRDAFF
TGTGCCAGCAGCTTAGGCCTGGGCAGGGACGCTTTCTTT
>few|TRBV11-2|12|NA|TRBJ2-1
CASSPGTAEQFF
TGTGCCAGCAGCCCCGGGACTGCAGAGCAGTTCTTC
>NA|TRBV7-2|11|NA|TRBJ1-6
CASSYNSPLHF
TGTGCCAGCAGTTATAATTCACCCCTCCACTTT
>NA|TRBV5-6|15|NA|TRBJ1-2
CASSLGQEHFYGYTF
TGTGCCAGCAGCTTGGGACAGGAACACTTCTATGGCTACACCTTC
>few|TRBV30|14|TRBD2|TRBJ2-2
CACPRGDDTGELFF
TGTGCCTGCCCTCGGGGGGACGACACCGGGGAGCTGTTTTTT
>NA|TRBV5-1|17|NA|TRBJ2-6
CASSYKPARDGANVLTF
TGCGCCAGCAGCTACAAACCTGCGAGGGATGGGGCCAACGTCCTGACTTTC
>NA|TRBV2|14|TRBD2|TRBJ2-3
CASTRTSGADTQYF
TGTGCCAGCACTAGGACTAGCGGTGCAGATACGCAGTATTTT